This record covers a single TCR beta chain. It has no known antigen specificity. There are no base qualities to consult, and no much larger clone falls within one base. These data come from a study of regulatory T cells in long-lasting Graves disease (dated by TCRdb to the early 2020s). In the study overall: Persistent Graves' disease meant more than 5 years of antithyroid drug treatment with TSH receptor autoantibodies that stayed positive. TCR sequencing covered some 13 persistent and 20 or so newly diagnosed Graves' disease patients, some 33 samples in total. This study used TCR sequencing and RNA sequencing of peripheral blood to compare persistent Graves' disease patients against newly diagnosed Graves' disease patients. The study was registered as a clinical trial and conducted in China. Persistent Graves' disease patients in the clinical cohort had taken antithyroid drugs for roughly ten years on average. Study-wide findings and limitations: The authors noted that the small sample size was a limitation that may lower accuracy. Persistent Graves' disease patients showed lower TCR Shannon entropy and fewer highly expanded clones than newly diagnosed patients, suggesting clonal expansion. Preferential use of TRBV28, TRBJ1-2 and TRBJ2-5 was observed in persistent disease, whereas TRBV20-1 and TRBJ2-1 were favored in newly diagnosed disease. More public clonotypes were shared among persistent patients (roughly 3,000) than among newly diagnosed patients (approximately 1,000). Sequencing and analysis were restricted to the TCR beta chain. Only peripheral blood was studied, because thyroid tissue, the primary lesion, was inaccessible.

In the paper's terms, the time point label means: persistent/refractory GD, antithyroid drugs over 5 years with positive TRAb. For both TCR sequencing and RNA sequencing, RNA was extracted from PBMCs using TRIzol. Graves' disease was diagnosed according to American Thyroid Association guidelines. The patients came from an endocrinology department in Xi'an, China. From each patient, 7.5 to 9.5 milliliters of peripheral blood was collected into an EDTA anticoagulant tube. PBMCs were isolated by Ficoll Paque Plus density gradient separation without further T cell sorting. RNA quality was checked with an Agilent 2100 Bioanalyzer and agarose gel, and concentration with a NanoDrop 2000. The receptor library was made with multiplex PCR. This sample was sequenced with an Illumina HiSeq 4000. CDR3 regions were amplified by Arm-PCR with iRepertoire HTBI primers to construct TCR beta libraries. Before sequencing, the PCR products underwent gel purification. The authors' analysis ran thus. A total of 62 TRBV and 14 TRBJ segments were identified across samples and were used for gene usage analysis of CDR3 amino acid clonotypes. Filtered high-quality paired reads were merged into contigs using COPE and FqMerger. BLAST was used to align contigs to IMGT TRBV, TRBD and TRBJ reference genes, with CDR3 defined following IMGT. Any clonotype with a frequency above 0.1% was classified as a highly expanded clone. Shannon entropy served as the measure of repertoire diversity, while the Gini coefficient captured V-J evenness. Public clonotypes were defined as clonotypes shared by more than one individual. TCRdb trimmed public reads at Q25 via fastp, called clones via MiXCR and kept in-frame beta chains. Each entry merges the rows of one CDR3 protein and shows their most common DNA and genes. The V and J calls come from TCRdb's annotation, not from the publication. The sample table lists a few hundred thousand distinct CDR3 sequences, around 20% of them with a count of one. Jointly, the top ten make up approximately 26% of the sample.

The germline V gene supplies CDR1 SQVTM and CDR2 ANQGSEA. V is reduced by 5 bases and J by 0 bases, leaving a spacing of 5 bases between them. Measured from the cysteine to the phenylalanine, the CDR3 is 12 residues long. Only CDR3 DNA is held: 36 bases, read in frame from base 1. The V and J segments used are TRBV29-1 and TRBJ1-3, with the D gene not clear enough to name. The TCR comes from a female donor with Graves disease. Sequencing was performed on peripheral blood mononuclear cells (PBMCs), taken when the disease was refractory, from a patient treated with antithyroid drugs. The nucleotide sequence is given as TGCAGCGTTTGGTCCTCTGGAAACACCATATATTTT. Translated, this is CSVWSSGNTIYF. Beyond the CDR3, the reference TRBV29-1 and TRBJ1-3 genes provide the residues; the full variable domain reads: SAVISQKPSRDICQRGTSLTIQCQVDSQVTMMFWYRQQPGQSLTLIATANQGSEATYESGFVIDKFPISRPNLTFSTLTVSNMSPEDSSIYLCSVWSSGNTIYFGEGSWLTVV.